This T cell receptor beta chain emerged from a study of patients and donors after allogeneic stem cell transplantation. Trimming took 8 bases from V and 3 from J, leaving 22 bases between them. CDR3 length: 16 amino acids. Germline values: CDR1 SEHNR, CDR2 FQNEAQ (reference sequence). TCRdb fed the RT-PCR reads into MiXCR, producing one record per CDR3 protein. The table shows roughly 26,000 distinct CDR3 sequences, with 8% to 10% occurring only once. This clonotype was observed a handful of times. Specimen: blood, either unsorted or a sorted T cell fraction (not recorded which). The TCR sequence derives from a human donor who was either an allogeneic HSCT recipient or a stem cell or donor lymphocyte infusion donor (not recorded which). It is not recorded whose cells these are; they may come from a transplant donor. V usage is TRBV7-9 and J usage is TRBJ1-1; D is unresolved. CDR3 in amino acids: CASLVSAGPLDTEAFF. CDR3 nucleotides: TGTGCCAGCTTGGTGTCGGCAGGTCCCTTAGACACTGAAGCTTTCTTT.